This T cell receptor beta chain was observed in a study of identical twins. Overall study results and limits: Twin sharing of out-of-frame TCR alpha was underestimated by models in monozygotic pairs. Beta out-of-frame twin sharing showed a weaker excess. Abundant cord blood beta clonotypes carried fewer insertions; memory repertoires showed none.

MiXCR, run by TCRdb on the 5' RACE reads, gives a single entry per CDR3 protein. This repertoire shows around 1.7 million distinct CDR3 sequences, under 35% found once; its top ten account for 0.25% to 0.3%. For this clonotype: Antigen unknown.

The CDR3 spans 13 residues. The V gene end was trimmed by 5 bases and the J gene end by 12 bases; junction bases not matched to a gene: 8. Germline-derived CDR1 and CDR2 are LGHDT and YNNKEL (reference sequence). The specimen was cord blood. The clonotype comes from a newborn girl in good health. V gene TRBV3-1 combines with J gene TRBJ2-7, with TRBD2 identical over 12 bases. The CDR3 spells CASSVGLAGIGYF. CDR3 sequence (DNA): TGTGCCAGCAGCGTCGGACTAGCGGGAATTGGGTACTTC.